This T cell receptor (beta chain) was captured by sequencing in a study of T cell repertoires in cytomegalovirus infection. Broader study findings: Dominating the ex vivo response were HLA-C-restricted CMV-specific TCR beta clonotypes.

Germline loops: CDR1 SNHLY, CDR2 FYNNEI. This CDR3 region has 16 residues. V lost 2 bases and J 4 bases, leaving 14 bases between the germline ends. Each CDR3 protein gets one entry after TCRdb re-called the reads with MiXCR. The repertoire has around 210,000 distinct CDR3 sequences, 6.5% of them found once; the top ten carry 6.5%. Ten or more counts support this clonotype. Its cognate antigen is unknown. V and J are TRBV2 and TRBJ2-2, with D uncertain. This receptor was taken from a human donor in good health (CMV status not recorded). Some clones in this sample may be carry-over from other donors' samples. Sequenced: PBMCs. This chain's CDR3 is CASSESGRFFTGELFF. CDR3 DNA: TGTGCCAGCAGTGAATCGGGCAGGTTTTTCACCGGGGAGCTGTTTTTT.